This T cell receptor beta chain was obtained from a study of shared clonotypes between healthy human individuals (dated by TCRdb to the early 2020s). Background for the entire study: The cohort included three men and a couple of women between 18 and 49 years of age. For each donor, CD4 naive and CD4 memory were each run on three plates, CD8 naive on two plates, and CD8 memory on one plate. To estimate repertoire size and how much clonotypes are shared between individuals, the study performed deep sequencing of blood TCR repertoires from five healthy adults. To increase sequencing depth and limit assay-specific biases, TCR repertoire library preparation and sequencing were carried out by different laboratories using diverse techniques. Between about 0.85 and 9.5 billion PBMCs per donor were obtained by leukapheresis.

The paper as a whole reports these results and caveats: Larger estimated clonotype richness was generally found for naive subsets than for memory subsets. Rarefaction of sorted-subset datasets indicated incomplete sequencing despite the large sequencing depth. Sharing across several donors was observed for approximately 4.6% of naive CD4, 3% to 3.5% of naive CD8, about 2.3% of memory CD4, and over 0.3% of memory CD8 clonotypes. Based on pairwise subsampling, the degree of clonotype sharing among donors was expected to be affected by sequencing depth. Sampling was restricted to blood, and TCR repertoires in tissues likely differ from the TCR repertoires found in blood. Because the study included a small number of donors, the genetic and exposure-history diversity represented was limited. Higher generation probabilities were observed for clonotypes shared by all four sorted-subset donors than for non-shared clonotypes.

In this sample, this clone turned up once. Its antigen remains undetermined. No base-level quality is on record; no much larger clone is a single base apart. Using the deep immunoSEQ assay, TCR CDR3 regions were amplified from genomic DNA by multiplex PCR. Extracted genomic DNA from each cell subset was distributed evenly across all wells of several immunoSEQ 96-well plates, and each plate was treated as a replicate. For sorted subsets, each replicate PCR was loaded with 200 ng genomic DNA, equivalent to 30,000 or so T cell genomes. Purified libraries were quantified with a Qubit 3.0 fluorometer, sized on a Bioanalyzer 2100, and re-quantified with the KAPA Library Quantification kit. Every immunoSEQ 96-well plate was sequenced on a separate single-read 150-cycle Illumina NextSeq 550 flow cell. For the original study's pipeline: Because only junctional sequences without quality scores were contained in the immunoSEQ output, filtering matching that applied to full-length reads could not be performed. Sequences were annotated with PyIR, a Python wrapper for IgBLAST v1.9, and V/J genes and CDR3 were assigned using IMGT germline references. Reads with weak V/J assignments (E-value above 1e-6), missing CDR3, stop codons, out-of-frame junctions, or ambiguous translated residues were removed. A V3J clonotype was defined by an identical inferred V gene, J gene, and CDR3 amino acid sequence. Percentage overlap between repertoires was calculated by dividing the number of shared unique clonotypes by the size of the smaller repertoire. RTK rarefaction, the Chao1 estimator, and Recon v2.1 estimates of unobserved clonotypes were used to assess repertoire richness. Generation probabilities were computed with OLGA for all TCRbeta clonotypes obtained by the gDNA method from a handful of donors. Imported from immuneACCESS, the table was reduced by TCRdb to in-frame sequences with V and J called. These copies leave out some clones; in studies compared against another copy, an unresolved V gene accounts for under half, and the cause of the remainder is not known. V and J calls and clone size follow that table, whereas D and trimming were derived from the DNA. The sample table lists under 2,000,000 clones, around 96% of them with a count of one. The ten most abundant clones make up around 1% of the sample.

CD8 naive samples were obtained by positive selection for CCR7 among CD45RO-negative cells, yielding a CD45RA+CCR7+ population from which TemRA cells were excluded. Donors were healthy HIV-negative adults with no recently reported acute infections or vaccinations. Only Caucasian adults living in Nashville, Tennessee, USA were represented among the donors. Blood was collected by leukapheresis, and PBMCs were isolated by Ficoll-Histopaque density gradient centrifugation and then cryopreserved in liquid nitrogen vapor phase. Analytical flow cytometry was used to check the purity and quantity of every magnetically sorted T cell population. Genomic DNA was isolated from every sorted fraction and measured by UV absorbance on a Nanodrop 2000c. The germline V gene (reference sequence) specifies MNHNY as CDR1 and SVGAGI as CDR2. Relative to germline, V is missing 4 bases and J is missing 0 bases, with 4 bases of the junction outside any gene match. Reading from cysteine to phenylalanine, the CDR3 counts 15 amino acids. The only DNA kept is the CDR3, 45 bases in frame from the first base.

Sequencing used naive CD8+ T cells sorted from blood. According to the study, the label for this sample's cell subset or site signals: CD45RA+CCR7+. This clonotype was obtained from a young man in good health. The rearrangement joined TRBV6-6 to TRBJ2-7; 9 of the junction bases match TRBD2. CDR3 reads: CASSFLAGSSYEQYF. The DNA sequence follows: TGTGCCAGCAGTTTTCTAGCGGGGAGCTCCTACGAGCAGTACTTC.